Following are 9 T cell receptor beta chains from one sample sequenced in a study of blood T cell repertoires in COVID-19. Libraries were prepared by immunoSEQ multiplex PCR; TCRdb keeps only in-frame clonotypes and omits some of them. The table includes some 390,000 clones, 80% to 90% detected once. Sequenced: PBMCs or T cells enriched from blood (not recorded which). These receptors were obtained from a man aged 30-40 years who had recovered from COVID-19.

This chain connects TRBV6-5 to TRBJ1-2, with TRBD1 matching 9 bases. Trimming took 6 bases from V and 5 from J; bases not matched to a gene: 7. The CDR3 runs 14 residues. Germline V gives CDR1 MNHEY, CDR2 SVGAGI. The CDR3 DNA reads as TGTGCCAGCAGCCGACCGGGACAGGGATATGGCTACACCTTC. Amino acids: CASSRPGQGYGYTF.

Notes on this clone: Other DNA sequences in the sample encode the same CDR3. The chain links TRBV12-5 to TRBJ2-5; the D is unclear. The CDR3 runs 12 residues. Germline V gene data show CDR1 as LGHNT and CDR2 as FRNRAP. V lost 3 bases to trimming and J lost 5 bases, with 7 bases between them. The DNA of the CDR3 is TGTGCTAGTGGTTTAGTCCGGGAGACCCAGTACTTC. Its protein is CASGLVRETQYF.

This rearrangement joins TRBV25-1 to TRBJ2-5; 7 nucleotides match TRBD1. The CDR3 is 13 amino acids. Germline V lookup: CDR1 MGHDK, CDR2 SYGVNS. V dropped 6 bases and J dropped 6; count of bases not matched to a gene: 7. The CDR3 sequence: CASSTGVSKTQYF. Written as DNA, the CDR3 is TGTGCCAGCAGCACAGGGGTATCGAAGACCCAGTACTTC.

This chain's CDR3 is CASSPLTGTSTDTQYF. CDR3 nucleotides: TGTGCCAGCTCACCCCTTACCGGGACTAGCACAGATACGCAGTATTTT. The chain has TRBV18 and TRBJ2-3, with a possible D match to TRBD2 (6 bases). The V and J ends lost 3 bases and 0 bases respectively, with 13 bases between them. CDR1 is KGHSH and CDR2 is LQKENI in the germline V gene. The CDR3 length is 16 residues.

V is TRBV5-8 and J is TRBJ2-1; the D is unclear. CDR3 length: 14 amino acids. Trimming pared 2 bases from V and 6 bases from J, leaving 12 bases between. The germline V gene encodes CDR1 SGHTS and CDR2 YDEGEE. CDR3 amino acids: CASSLVQVRNEQFF. The CDR3 nucleotides read TGTGCCAGCAGCTTAGTTCAGGTCCGCAATGAGCAGTTCTTC.

V usage is TRBV11-2 and J usage is TRBJ2-3, with TRBD2 identical over 9 bases. The trim removed 5 bases at V and 5 bases at J, leaving 11 bases unmatched. The CDR3 sequence is 16 residues long. Looked up from germline, CDR1 is SGHAT and CDR2 is FQNNGV. The CDR3 nucleotides read TGTGCCAGCAGCACGCTAGCGGGGAGGGAGGGAGATACGCAGTATTTT. Residues: CASSTLAGREGDTQYF.

V is TRBV15 and J is TRBJ2-5, with 9 bases identical to TRBD2. CDR1 and CDR2 from the germline V gene are LNHNV and YYDKDF (reference sequence). The CDR3 extends over 14 amino acids. Trimming took 4 bases from V and 5 from J; bases not matched to a gene: 5. CDR3 sequence (DNA): TGTGCCACCAGCACCCTAGCGGGACTGGAGACCCAGTACTTC. Its translation: CATSTLAGLETQYF.

This clone was seen just once. The V call is TRBV11-3, the J call TRBJ2-1, with TRBD2 matching over 14 bases. V lost 3 bases, J lost 6 bases, and 1 base stayed unmatched. CDR1 and CDR2 from the germline V gene are SGHNT and YENEEA. The CDR3 has 15 residues. The DNA for the CDR3 is TGTGCCAGCAGCTTCGGACTAGCGGGGGGCAATGAGCAGTTCTTC. Its protein product is CASSFGLAGGNEQFF.

This clone has only one observation. The genes are TRBV28 and TRBJ1-2; 9 bases line up with TRBD1. Germline V gives CDR1 MDHEN, CDR2 SYDVKM. The CDR3 has 12 residues. J gave up 13 bases and V 5 bases, and 8 bases lay outside the gene matches. This CDR3 is CASSGLQGAFTF. The DNA of the CDR3 is TGTGCCAGCAGTGGTTTACAGGGGGCTTTCACCTTC.